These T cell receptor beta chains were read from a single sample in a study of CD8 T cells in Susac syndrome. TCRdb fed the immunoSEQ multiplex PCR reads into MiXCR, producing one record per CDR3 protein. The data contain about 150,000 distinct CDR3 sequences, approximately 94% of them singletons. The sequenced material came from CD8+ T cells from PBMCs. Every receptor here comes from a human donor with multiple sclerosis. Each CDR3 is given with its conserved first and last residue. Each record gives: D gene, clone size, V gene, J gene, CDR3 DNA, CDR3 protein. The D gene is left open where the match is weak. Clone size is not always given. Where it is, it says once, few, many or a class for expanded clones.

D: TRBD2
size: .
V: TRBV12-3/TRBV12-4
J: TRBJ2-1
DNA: TGTGCCAGCAGTTTAGCGGGCGGACTAGCGGGGGCGTACAATGAGCAGTTCTTC
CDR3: CASSLAGGLAGAYNEQFF

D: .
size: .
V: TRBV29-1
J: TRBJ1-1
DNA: TGCAGCTCCGGGGGAGGGATGAAAACTGAAGCTTTCTTT
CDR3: CSSGGGMKTEAFF

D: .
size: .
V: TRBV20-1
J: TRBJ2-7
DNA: TGCAGTGCTAGAAAGGGGCAGTGGGACATGGAGCAGTACTTC
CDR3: CSARKGQWDMEQYF

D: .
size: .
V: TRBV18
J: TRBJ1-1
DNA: TGTGCCAGCTCACCACCCTCGGGAACTGAAGCTTTCTTT
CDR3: CASSPPSGTEAFF

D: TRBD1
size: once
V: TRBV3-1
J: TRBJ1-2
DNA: TGTGCCAGCAGCCCGGCCCCGGGCAGGGGGGATGGCTACACCTTC
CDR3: CASSPAPGRGDGYTF

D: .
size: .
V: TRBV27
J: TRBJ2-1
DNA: TGTGCCAGCAGTACCGAGGGGTTTGAGCAGTTCTTC
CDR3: CASSTEGFEQFF

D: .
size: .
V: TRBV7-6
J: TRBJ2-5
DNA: TGTGCCAGCGGCCATCGGGGATTCGAGGAGACCCAGTACTTC
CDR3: CASGHRGFEETQYF

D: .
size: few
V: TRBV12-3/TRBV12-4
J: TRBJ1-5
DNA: TGTGCCAGCAGTCCCCGGGGGCGTAGCAATCAGCCCCAGCATTTT
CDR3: CASSPRGRSNQPQHF

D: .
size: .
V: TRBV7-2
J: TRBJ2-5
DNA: TGTGCCAGCACCCTCAACCGGGGTCCCGAGACCCAGTACTTC
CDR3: CASTLNRGPETQYF

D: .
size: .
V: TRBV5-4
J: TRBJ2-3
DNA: TGTGCCAGCACGGGCGGGAGCACAGATACGCAGTATTTT
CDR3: CASTGGSTDTQYF

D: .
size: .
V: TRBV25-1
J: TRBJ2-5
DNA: TGTGCCAGCAGTCCCCCGACAGGGAGGGAGACCCAGTACTTC
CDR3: CASSPPTGRETQYF

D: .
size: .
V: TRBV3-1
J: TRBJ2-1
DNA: TGTGCCAGCAGCCAAGGGAGGGGGCAACGGGAACGGAGCTCCTACAATGAGCAGTTCTTC
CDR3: CASSQGRGQRERSSYNEQFF

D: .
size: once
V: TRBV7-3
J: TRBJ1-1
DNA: TGTGCCAGCAGCTTAGCAGGGAGCATGAACACTGAAGCTTTCTTT
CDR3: CASSLAGSMNTEAFF

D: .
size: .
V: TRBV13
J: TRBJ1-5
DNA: TGTGCCAGCAGCCACGGAAGGGGTAGCAATCAGCCCCAGCATTTT
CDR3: CASSHGRGSNQPQHF

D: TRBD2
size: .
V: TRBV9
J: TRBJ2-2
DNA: TGTGCCAGCAGCGCACCCCGGGAGGGAGGGTCAGGGACCGGGGAGCTGTTTTTT
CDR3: CASSAPREGGSGTGELFF

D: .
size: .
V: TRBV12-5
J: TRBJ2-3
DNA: TGTGCTAGTGGTTTCGCCGAGAGGGGGGGCCAGCAAGATACGCAGTATTTT
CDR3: CASGFAERGGQQDTQYF

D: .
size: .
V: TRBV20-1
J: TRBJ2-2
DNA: TGCAGTGCTAGAGATAGTCGGCGGACCGGGGAGCTGTTTTTT
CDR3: CSARDSRRTGELFF

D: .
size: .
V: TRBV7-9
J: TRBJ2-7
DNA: TGTGCCAGCAGCTTCGGTTCTTCGGAAGAGCAGTACTTC
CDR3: CASSFGSSEEQYF

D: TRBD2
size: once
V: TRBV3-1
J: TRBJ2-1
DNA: TGTGCCAGCAGCCAGCAACCCGGGACTAGCGTCTACAATGAGCAGTTCTTC
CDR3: CASSQQPGTSVYNEQFF

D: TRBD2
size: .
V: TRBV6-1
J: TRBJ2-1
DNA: TGTGCCAGCACTCCCCGGGGGGGCTCCTACAATGAGCAGTTCTTC
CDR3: CASTPRGGSYNEQFF

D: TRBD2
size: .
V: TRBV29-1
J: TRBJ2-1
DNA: TGCAGCGTTGATCCTAGCGGGGGGGCCTTCGATGAGCAGTTCTTC
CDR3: CSVDPSGGAFDEQFF

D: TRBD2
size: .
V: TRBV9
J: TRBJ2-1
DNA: TGTGCCAGCAGCGAGAGGGCGGGGGGATCCTACAATGAGCAGTTCTTC
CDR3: CASSERAGGSYNEQFF